This T cell receptor beta chain was recorded in a study of regulatory T cells in long-lasting Graves disease. Time point specified: persistent/refractory GD, antithyroid drugs over 5 years with positive TRAb. RNA extracted from PBMCs served as the sequencing template. Researchers made TCR beta libraries by using iRepertoire HTBI primers and running Arm-PCR on CDR3 regions. TCRdb reprocessed the multiplex PCR reads with MiXCR, giving one entry per CDR3 protein. In the table there are a few hundred thousand distinct CDR3 sequences, roughly a quarter of which are singletons. Germline loops: CDR1 SGHAT, CDR2 FQNNGV. This CDR3 spans 14 amino acids. On this clonotype itself: A much larger clone differs from this one at a single base, so this may be a read error.

The sequence was collected from a female donor with Graves disease. The V gene is TRBV11-2, the J gene TRBJ1-4; TRBD1 agrees at 7 bases. The sample consisted of peripheral blood mononuclear cells (PBMCs), taken when the disease was refractory, from a patient treated with antithyroid drugs. CDR3 residues: CASSLTGLGEKLSF. The CDR3 DNA reads as TGTGCCAGCAGCTTGACAGGGTTGGGTGAAAAACTGTCTTTT.